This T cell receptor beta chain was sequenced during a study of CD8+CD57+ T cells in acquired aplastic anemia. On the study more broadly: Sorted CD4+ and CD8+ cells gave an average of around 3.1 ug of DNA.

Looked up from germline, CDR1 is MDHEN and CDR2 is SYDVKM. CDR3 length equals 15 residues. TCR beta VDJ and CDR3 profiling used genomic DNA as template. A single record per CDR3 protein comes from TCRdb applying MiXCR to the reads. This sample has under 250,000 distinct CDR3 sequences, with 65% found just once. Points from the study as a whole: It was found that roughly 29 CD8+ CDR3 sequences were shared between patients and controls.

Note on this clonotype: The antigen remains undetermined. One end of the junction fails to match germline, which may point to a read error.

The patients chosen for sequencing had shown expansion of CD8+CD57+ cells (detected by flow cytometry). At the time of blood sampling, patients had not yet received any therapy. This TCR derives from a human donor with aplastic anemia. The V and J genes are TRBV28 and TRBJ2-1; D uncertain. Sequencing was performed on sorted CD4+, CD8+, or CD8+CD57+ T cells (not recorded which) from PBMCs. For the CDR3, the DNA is TGTGCCAGCAGTTTCAGTAGGAGCTCCTACAATGAGCAGCTCTTC. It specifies CASSFSRSSYNEQLF.